A selection of T cell receptor beta chains follows, all from one sample in a study of CD8 T cells in Susac syndrome. TCRdb reanalysed the immunoSEQ multiplex PCR reads using MiXCR and keeps one entry per CDR3 protein. The sample records around 150,000 distinct CDR3 sequences, 85% to 95% being singletons. Specimen: CD8+ T cells from PBMCs. These receptors came from a human donor with Susac syndrome. Both conserved end residues are part of each CDR3. The D gene is left open where the match is weak. Only some rows state a clone size, as once, few, many or a class for expanded clones.

v_call	j_call	d_call	clone_size	cdr3_aa	cdr3_nt
TRBV9	TRBJ2-3	-	-	CASSGAGNTDTQYF	TGTGCCAGCAGCGGGGCGGGTAACACAGATACGCAGTATTTT
TRBV4-1	TRBJ2-7	-	once	CASSQESSGEQYF	TGCGCCAGCAGCCAAGAAAGTTCGGGAGAGCAGTACTTC
TRBV4-1	TRBJ1-5	-	-	CASSTLGFSNQPQHF	TGCGCCAGCAGCACTCTTGGTTTTAGCAATCAGCCCCAGCATTTT
TRBV15	TRBJ2-1	TRBD2	once	CATSPTSGNYEQFF	TGTGCCACCAGTCCGACTAGCGGGAACTATGAGCAGTTCTTC
TRBV2	TRBJ2-5	TRBD1	-	CASRGTGGAYQETQYF	TGTGCCAGCAGGGGGACAGGGGGCGCGTACCAAGAGACCCAGTACTTC
TRBV2	TRBJ2-1	-	-	CASRVEPGPYNEQFF	TGTGCCAGCAGGGTAGAACCGGGTCCCTACAATGAGCAGTTCTTC
TRBV9	TRBJ2-1	-	-	CASSVFDEQFF	TGTGCCAGCAGCGTATTTGATGAGCAGTTCTTC
TRBV29-1	TRBJ1-2	-	-	CSGDREGYGYTF	TGCAGCGGGGACCGAGAAGGCTATGGCTACACCTTC
TRBV20-1	TRBJ2-1	-	-	CSAKPKNTQIDNEQFF	TGCAGTGCCAAACCGAAGAACACGCAAATCGACAATGAGCAGTTCTTC
TRBV27	TRBJ2-2	-	-	CASSLLPGAGTGELFF	TGTGCCAGCAGTTTATTGCCGGGGGCAGGCACCGGGGAGCTGTTTTTT
TRBV10-3	TRBJ2-7	-	-	CAISETGYEQYF	TGTGCCATCAGTGAGACAGGCTACGAGCAGTACTTC
TRBV2	TRBJ2-5	TRBD2	-	CASSEALAGGETQYF	TGTGCCAGCAGTGAAGCGCTAGCGGGAGGGGAGACCCAGTACTTC
TRBV5-1	TRBJ1-1	-	-	CASSLLTSGTEAFF	TGCGCCAGCAGCTTGTTGACGTCCGGGACTGAAGCTTTCTTT
TRBV2	TRBJ2-2	-	-	CASSEVLELFF	TGTGCCAGCAGTGAAGTCTTGGAGCTGTTTTTT
TRBV7-9	TRBJ2-3	-	-	CASSLATPDTQYF	TGTGCCAGCAGCTTAGCGACCCCAGATACGCAGTATTTT
TRBV9	TRBJ1-2	-	once	CASSGGLAPRGYTF	TGTGCCAGCAGCGGAGGACTAGCCCCAAGGGGCTACACCTTC
TRBV7-9	TRBJ1-4	-	-	CASSSESGQHEKLFF	TGTGCCAGCAGTTCAGAGTCCGGACAGCATGAAAAACTGTTTTTT
TRBV21-1	TRBJ1-3	-	-	CASSREQDRESSGNTIYF	TGTGCCAGCAGCAGAGAACAGGACAGGGAAAGCTCTGGAAACACCATATATTTT
TRBV25-1	TRBJ2-3	TRBD1	-	CASSDSLGGDRAADTQYF	TGTGCCAGCAGTGACAGCTTGGGGGGGGACAGGGCGGCAGATACGCAGTATTTT
TRBV9	TRBJ1-2	-	-	CASSVLTGNGYTF	TGTGCCAGCAGCGTGCTAACAGGGAATGGCTACACCTTC
TRBV23-1	TRBJ2-1	-	-	CASIRRRLPEQFF	TGCGCCAGCATTCGAAGACGTCTACCCGAGCAGTTCTTC
TRBV14	TRBJ2-7	TRBD1	-	CASSQETGDNEQYF	TGTGCCAGCAGCCAAGAGACAGGGGACAACGAGCAGTACTTC
TRBV11-2	TRBJ2-7	-	-	CASSQPEQYF	TGTGCCAGCAGCCAGCCCGAGCAGTACTTC
TRBV5-1	TRBJ2-5	-	-	CASSSAGSETQYF	TGCGCCAGCAGCTCGGCAGGGAGCGAGACCCAGTACTTC
TRBV7-6	TRBJ1-1	-	-	CASSPTEGQAFF	TGTGCCAGCAGCCCAACTGAGGGCCAAGCTTTCTTT
TRBV27	TRBJ2-7	TRBD1	-	CASSFSQGASYEQYF	TGTGCCAGCAGTTTTTCACAGGGGGCCTCCTACGAGCAGTACTTC
TRBV20-1	TRBJ2-3	TRBD1	-	CSARDDRVDHTDTQYF	TGCAGTGCTAGAGATGACAGGGTGGATCACACAGATACGCAGTATTTT
TRBV7-9	TRBJ2-1	TRBD2	-	CASSITVAGDYNEQFF	TGTGCCAGCAGCATCACTGTAGCGGGGGACTACAATGAGCAGTTCTTC
TRBV2	TRBJ2-1	TRBD2	-	CASSVTSGYNEQFF	TGTGCCAGCAGTGTGACTAGCGGATACAATGAGCAGTTCTTC
TRBV29-1	TRBJ1-2	-	-	CSVEGTVYGYTF	TGCAGCGTTGAAGGGACAGTCTATGGCTACACCTTC
TRBV9	TRBJ2-7	TRBD2	once	CASSVSTGGSSYEQYF	TGTGCCAGCAGCGTAAGCACGGGAGGGAGCTCCTACGAGCAGTACTTC
TRBV27	TRBJ1-2	-	-	CASSFGVGGRIYGYTF	TGTGCCAGCAGTTTTGGTGTAGGGGGACGGATCTATGGCTACACCTTC
TRBV27	TRBJ2-5	-	-	CASSLTEQETQYF	TGTGCCAGCAGTTTGACAGAGCAAGAGACCCAGTACTTC
TRBV7-9	TRBJ1-1	-	once	CALWPGLNTEAFF	TGTGCCTTATGGCCGGGGCTGAACACTGAAGCTTTCTTT
TRBV9	TRBJ2-1	-	-	CASSVRSYNEQFF	TGTGCCAGCAGCGTAAGGTCGTACAATGAGCAGTTCTTC
TRBV20-1	TRBJ1-5	-	-	CSARQGNQPQHF	TGCAGTGCTAGGCAGGGCAATCAGCCCCAGCATTTT
TRBV18	TRBJ1-5	-	-	CASSPTLQSNQPQHF	TGTGCCAGCTCACCGACCTTACAGAGCAATCAGCCCCAGCATTTT
TRBV25-1	TRBJ1-2	TRBD1	-	CASSDYYTGANYGYTF	TGTGCCAGCAGTGATTATTATACAGGGGCCAACTATGGCTACACCTTC
TRBV7-9	TRBJ1-2	-	-	CASKIEGKLSGYTF	TGTGCCAGCAAAATTGAGGGCAAGCTATCTGGCTACACCTTC
TRBV13	TRBJ2-7	TRBD2	-	CASIAVLAGGGYEQYF	TGTGCCAGCATCGCAGTATTAGCGGGAGGGGGCTACGAGCAGTACTTC
TRBV14	TRBJ2-1	TRBD2	once	CASRERETYNEQFF	TGTGCCAGCAGGGAGCGGGAGACCTACAATGAGCAGTTCTTC
TRBV15	TRBJ2-1	-	-	CATSPAQQGRNEQFF	TGTGCCACCAGCCCCGCGCAACAGGGTAGGAATGAGCAGTTCTTC
TRBV2	TRBJ2-1	TRBD2	-	CASSEGTSDYNEQFF	TGTGCCAGCAGTGAGGGGACTAGCGACTACAATGAGCAGTTCTTC
TRBV5-4	TRBJ1-1	TRBD1	-	CASSLGQGATEAFF	TGTGCCAGCAGCTTGGGACAGGGGGCCACTGAAGCTTTCTTT
TRBV27	TRBJ2-1	TRBD1	-	CASSLGQGYEQFF	TGTGCCAGCAGTTTAGGACAGGGCTATGAGCAGTTCTTC
TRBV14	TRBJ2-7	-	-	CASSQVLEPPYEQYF	TGTGCCAGCAGCCAAGTCTTAGAACCCCCCTACGAGCAGTACTTC
TRBV7-6	TRBJ2-2	TRBD1	few	CASSLGQDTGELFF	TGTGCCAGCAGCTTGGGACAGGACACCGGGGAGCTGTTTTTT
TRBV30	TRBJ1-4	-	-	CAWSVLGFEKLFF	TGTGCCTGGAGTGTACTGGGATTTGAAAAACTGTTTTTT
TRBV5-4	TRBJ2-3	-	-	CASSRLGETTDTQYF	TGTGCCAGCAGCCGGTTGGGGGAGACCACAGATACGCAGTATTTT
TRBV29-1	TRBJ2-1	-	-	CSVEGAHSTNNEQFF	TGCAGCGTCGAAGGGGCCCACAGCACTAACAATGAGCAGTTCTTC
TRBV9	TRBJ1-2	TRBD1	-	CASSQKGPGTGFDYGYTF	TGTGCCAGCAGCCAGAAGGGTCCCGGGACAGGGTTTGACTATGGCTACACCTTC
TRBV30	TRBJ1-5	-	-	CAWSVGIGNQPQHF	TGTGCCTGGAGTGTTGGGATAGGCAATCAGCCCCAGCATTTT